This T cell receptor beta chain emerged from a study of Ad26.COV2.S vaccination and SARS-CoV-2 variants (dated by TCRdb to about 2021). General notes on the study: Donors in the vaccine arm were drawn from COV1001, a phase I-IIa trial of Ad26.COV2.S in healthy adults that was multicentre, randomized, double-blind and placebo-controlled. Ad26.COV2.S was administered intramuscularly at 5 x 10^10 or 1 x 10^11 viral particles, either as a single shot or as two shots given 56 days apart. Sequencing of the TCRbeta repertoire served to evaluate the specificity and breadth of SARS-CoV-2-reactive T cell receptors following Ad26.COV2.S vaccination. A total of some 30 samples were included in the TCR-sequenced set, comprising around 19 Ad26.COV2.S vaccine recipients, 5 placebo recipients and 8 SARS-CoV-2 convalescent individuals. Participants in the trial were split at random into five groups of five each, receiving low-dose or high-dose Ad26.COV2.S once or twice, or else placebo on both occasions. Investigators remained blinded to trial group allocation during experiments and outcome assessment. Overall results and qualifications from the work: The authors noted that the TCR breadth and depth analyses may have underestimated total T cell responses. The study was not powered for comparison of responses between vaccine doses or regimens. Non-spike TCR breadth was comparable between vaccine and placebo recipients, consistent with the vaccine containing only spike. Compared with placebo recipients, Ad26.COV2.S recipients showed higher spike-specific TCR breadth (P = 0.0014). Substantial breadth of spike-specific CD8+ and CD4+ T cell responses was reported after vaccination.

The immunoSEQ Assay was the method used to sequence TCRbeta CDR3 regions. After extraction, genomic DNA underwent amplification by bias-controlled multiplex PCR, followed by high-throughput sequencing. On the authors' methods: To quantify the absolute abundance of every unique TCRbeta CDR3 region, sequences were collapsed and filtered. T cell fraction was estimated by normalizing TCRbeta template counts to usable DNA, with usable DNA measured through amplification of reference genes found in all nucleated cells. Repertoire TCRs were annotated as SARS-CoV-2-specific when V gene, CDR3 amino acid sequence and J gene were exactly matched to a known reactive TCR set. The reference SARS-CoV-2 TCR set came from MIRA and was filtered for enrichment in COVID-19-positive ImmuneCODE repertoires, removing public or cross-reactive TCRs. Using the MIRA antigens, annotated TCRs were further analysed by specific ORF or by position within an ORF. Depth was the summed frequency of annotated unique rearrangements, while breadth was defined as annotated unique rearrangements over total unique productive rearrangements. Two-sided Wilcoxon rank-sum tests were used to compare TCR breadth between groups. This immuneACCESS table, as held by TCRdb, lists in-frame sequences with V and J called but not all clones. Of the missing ones, under half trace to an unresolved V gene in checked studies; the others have no known cause. V, J and clone size are taken as reported in that table, and D and trimming were inferred from the DNA itself. This sample comprises about 400,000 clones, about nine tenths of them detected only once. Together, the top ten hold roughly 3.2% of the sample.

The treatment or condition tag for this specimen amounts to: approximately 18 received Ad26.COV2.S at low or high dose, single or two shots; five or six received placebo; per-sample allocation not given. For vaccine and placebo recipients, repertoires were sequenced using samples collected on day 63 after the first injection. Between 29 July and 7 August 2020, Cohort 1b enrolled about 27 adults aged 18-55 years at one site in Boston, USA. As a vaccine, Ad26.COV2.S was a replication-incompetent adenovirus type 26 vector that expressed a prefusion-stabilized SARS-CoV-2 spike protein derived from the original Wuhan strain. This clone appeared once. Its antigen is unknown. Base qualities are missing; no much larger clone stands one base away. The germline V gene (reference sequence) specifies LGHDT as CDR1 and YNNKEL as CDR2. The germline V end is reduced by 4 bases and the J end by 8 bases; junction bases left unmatched: 4. The CDR3 starts with the cysteine, ends with the phenylalanine, and has 13 residues. The sequence is cut down to CDR3 DNA, 39 bases in frame from base 1.

The material was peripheral blood, obtained in a trial of Ad26.COV2.S vaccine versus placebo. The source is a person between 18 and 59 years old who received the Ad26.COV2.S COVID-19 vaccine or a placebo. The chain joins TRBV3-1 (or the pseudogene TRBV3-2) to TRBJ1-4; TRBD1 aligns with 7 central bases. The CDR3 reads as follows: CASSPDREEKLFF. The nucleotide sequence is TGTGCCAGCAGCCCAGACAGGGAGGAAAAACTGTTTTTT.